This T cell receptor (beta chain) came from a study of cytomegalovirus exposure and HLA in healthy donors. V was shortened by 4 bases and J by 4 bases, with 11 bases between the two germline ends. Germline CDR1 SGHTA, CDR2 FQGNSA. The CDR3 runs to 14 residues. PCR involved 60 Vbeta and 13 Jbeta primers. Per the study methods: A later analysis tallied approximately 78 million unique TCR beta chains, around 10 million of them shared. Some clones are missing from TCRdb's copy, which holds only in-frame ones; the method was immunoSEQ multiplex PCR. The DNA was the basis for D and trimming; V, J and clone size are from that table. This sample carries about 130,000 clones, about 74% of them seen once, and the ten largest clones take over 5%. The study's findings and limits: The authors assumed roughly uniform sequencing depth across donors for presence/absence analyses. CMV antigen specificity was confirmed in vitro for a few CMV-associated chains.

A remark on this clone: Its target is unknown.

The material sequenced was PBMCs. V gene TRBV7-2 combines with J gene TRBJ1-3, with a weak D call TRBD1 (5 bases). This clonotype was obtained from a middle-aged man in good health and CMV-seropositive. The CDR3 coding sequence is TGTGCCAGCAGCTCACGGGACTTCGGAAACACCATATATTTT. It is translated as CASSSRDFGNTIYF.